This T cell receptor beta chain was identified in a study of T cells after somatic rescue of genetic block. Looked up from germline, CDR1 is SGDLS and CDR2 is YYNGEE. J was trimmed by 4 bases and V by 3 bases; bases with no gene match: 18. This CDR3 spans 18 amino acids. TCRdb keeps only in-frame clones here, not all; method: immunoSEQ multiplex PCR. The sample carries 70,000 to 85,000 clones, roughly 88% recorded once. By proportion, this clone is medium-sized. The chain combines TRBV9 with TRBJ1-2, with TRBD1 identical over 7 bases. Material: peripheral blood mononuclear cells (PBMCs). This clonotype was obtained from a man aged 30-40 years. The CDR3 sequence: CASSEGGTAPLRGYGYTF. In nucleotides, the CDR3 is TGTGCCAGCAGCGAGGGGGGGACAGCTCCCCTTAGGGGCTATGGCTACACCTTC.